The T cell receptor beta chain under discussion was sequenced for a study of prognosis after radiotherapy for stage I lung cancer. Study as a whole: SBRT was given in 3 to 5 fractions at a biologically effective dose of at least 100 Gy as radiotherapy. A few patients had distant metastases at a median of about seven months after radiotherapy, and 15 showed no significant progression.

Notes on the study in general: Some patients went on to develop distant metastases. Their Shannon entropy after stereotactic body radiation therapy was lower, and its change from baseline was also lower. Frequencies of TRBV and TRBJ gene use reportedly varied by whether patients had metastases.

Trimming left V 7 bases short and J 5 bases short, with 4 bases between. The CDR3 loop spans 10 amino acids. Per the germline V gene, CDR1 is MNHNS and CDR2 is SASEGT. This clonotype was found many times. Antigen: not known. By two-round multiplex PCR, the TCR beta CDR3 was amplified from genomic DNA. First-round PCR amplification was performed with primers specific to each TRBV and TRBJ gene. TCRdb fed the multiplex PCR reads into MiXCR, producing one record per CDR3 protein. The sample includes fewer than 65,000 distinct CDR3 sequences, 30% to 35% of them seen just once. The TCR was taken from a donor aged 50 or older with non-small cell lung cancer. The V gene is TRBV6-1, the J gene TRBJ2-3; D not certain. Sequencing used PBMCs, obtained before or after stereotactic body radiation therapy (not recorded which). CDR3: CASTGDTQYF. The CDR3 DNA is TGTGCCAGCACAGGAGATACGCAGTATTTT.